Listed below are T cell receptor beta chains from one sample, sequenced in a study of cytomegalovirus exposure and HLA in healthy donors. Sequencing was performed with immunoSEQ multiplex PCR; in TCRdb, only in-frame clones are kept and a portion is missing. The sample includes about 210,000 clones. Sequenced: PBMCs. The receptors were sampled from a woman aged 25-40 years in good health and CMV-seropositive. The CDR3 runs from the conserved cysteine through the conserved F or W. D genes are given only for firm matches.

TRBV30	NA	TRBJ2-1	CAWSVLGGNTYNEQFF	TGTGCCTGGAGTGTACTAGGCGGGAATACCTACAATGAGCAGTTCTTC
TRBV29-1	TRBD1	TRBJ2-7	CSVWTGRYSYEQYF	TGCAGCGTCTGGACAGGGCGCTACTCCTACGAGCAGTACTTC
TRBV7-8	NA	TRBJ1-1	CASSWTAGGPGDTEAFF	TGTGCCAGCAGCTGGACGGCGGGTGGTCCAGGGGACACTGAAGCTTTCTTT
TRBV5-4	TRBD1	TRBJ1-4	CASSLQGSEKLFF	TGTGCCAGCAGCCTACAGGGGTCTGAAAAACTGTTTTTT
TRBV10-3	TRBD1	TRBJ2-5	CAISESTGGKVAIQTQYF	TGTGCCATCAGTGAGTCGACAGGGGGGAAGGTAGCGATCCAGACCCAGTACTTC
TRBV5-1	TRBD1	TRBJ2-5	CASSLGPGTAEETQYF	TGCGCCAGCAGCTTGGGCCCCGGGACAGCTGAAGAGACCCAGTACTTC
TRBV18	TRBD1	TRBJ1-5	CASSGQGSDQPQHF	TGTGCCAGCTCAGGACAGGGGAGCGATCAGCCCCAGCATTTT
TRBV7-8	NA	TRBJ2-7	CASSPWGLASSYEQYF	TGTGCCAGCAGCCCTTGGGGCCTAGCGAGTTCCTACGAGCAGTACTTC
TRBV4-3	NA	TRBJ2-3	CASSQSLNTDTQYF	TGCGCCAGCAGCCAAAGCCTCAACACAGATACGCAGTATTTT
TRBV4-3	NA	TRBJ2-3	CASSQQGGGTDTQYF	TGCGCCAGCAGCCAGCAGGGTGGGGGGACAGATACGCAGTATTTT
TRBV18	NA	TRBJ2-7	CASSSPGLEQYF	TGTGCCAGCTCATCCCCGGGTCTAGAGCAGTACTTC
TRBV7-2	TRBD1	TRBJ2-3	CASSRQTGALPTDTQYF	TGTGCCAGCAGCCGCCAAACAGGGGCTCTACCCACAGATACGCAGTATTTT
TRBV5-6	NA	TRBJ1-2	CASSRNGEGFVSGYTF	TGTGCCAGCAGTCGGAATGGGGAGGGTTTCGTTTCTGGCTACACCTTC
TRBV15	NA	TRBJ2-5	CATSRREETQYF	TGTGCCACCAGCAGGAGGGAGGAGACCCAGTACTTC
TRBV27	NA	TRBJ1-5	CASSLRYAGQPQHF	TGTGCCAGCAGTTTACGGTATGCGGGTCAGCCCCAGCATTTT